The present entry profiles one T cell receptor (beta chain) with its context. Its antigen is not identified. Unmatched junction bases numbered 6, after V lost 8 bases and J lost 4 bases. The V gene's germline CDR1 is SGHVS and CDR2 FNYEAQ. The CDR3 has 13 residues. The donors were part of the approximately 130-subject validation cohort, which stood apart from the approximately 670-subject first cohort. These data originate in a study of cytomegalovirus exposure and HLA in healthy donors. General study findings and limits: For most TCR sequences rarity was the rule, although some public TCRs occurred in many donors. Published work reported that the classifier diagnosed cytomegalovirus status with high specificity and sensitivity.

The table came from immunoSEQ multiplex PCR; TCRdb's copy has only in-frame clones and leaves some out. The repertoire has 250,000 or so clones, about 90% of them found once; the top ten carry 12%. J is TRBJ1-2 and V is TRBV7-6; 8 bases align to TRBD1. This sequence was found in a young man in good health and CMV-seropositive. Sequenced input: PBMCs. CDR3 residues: CASGQGLGYGYTF. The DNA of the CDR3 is TGTGCCAGCGGACAGGGCTTGGGCTATGGCTACACCTTC.